The T cell receptor beta chain under discussion was sequenced for a study of control samples from healthy donors and cancer patients. V shed 7 bases and J shed 1 base, with 16 bases lying between them. The CDR3 spans 15 residues. Germline V gene lookup returns CDR1 LNHDA and CDR2 SQIVND (reference sequence). TCRdb keeps only in-frame clones here, not all; method: immunoSEQ multiplex PCR. Of 100,000 to 150,000 clones detected, 80% to 90% appear once; the ten largest clones hold 2.9%. The source is a man aged 60 to 75 in good health. The V call is TRBV19, the J call TRBJ1-1; D is unresolved. Sequencing was performed on blood. The CDR3 sequence is CASTPGDRRNTEAFF. Written as DNA, the CDR3 is TGTGCCAGTACCCCAGGAGACCGAAGGAACACTGAAGCTTTCTTT.